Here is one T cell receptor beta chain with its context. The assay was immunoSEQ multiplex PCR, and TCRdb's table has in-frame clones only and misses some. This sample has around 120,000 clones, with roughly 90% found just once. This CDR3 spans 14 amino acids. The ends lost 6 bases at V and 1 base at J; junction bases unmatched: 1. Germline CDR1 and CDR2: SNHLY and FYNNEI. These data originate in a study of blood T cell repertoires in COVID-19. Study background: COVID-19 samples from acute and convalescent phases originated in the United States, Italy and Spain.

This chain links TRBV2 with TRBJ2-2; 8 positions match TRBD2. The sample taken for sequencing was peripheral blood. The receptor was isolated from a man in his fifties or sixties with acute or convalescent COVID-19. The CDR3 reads CASRGLVNTGELFF. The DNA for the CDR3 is TGTGCCAGCAGGGGACTAGTGAACACCGGGGAGCTGTTTTTT.